The TCR beta chain under discussion was sequenced for a study of T and B cells in COVID-19 patients (dated by TCRdb to about 2020). Turning to the overall study: In this study, adaptive immunity was profiled in COVID-19 patients who either had active infection or had recovered, using TRB and IGH repertoire sequencing of peripheral blood. The recovered cohort included more than 15 patients who contributed 20 to 25 samples, and most of those patients had mild to moderate COVID-19 that was managed on an outpatient basis. A median age of roughly 31 years was recorded in the recovered cohort versus 55 to 70 years in the active-infection cohort. Critical illness requiring mechanical ventilation or ECMO was present in about 60% of the 20 patients in the active-infection cohort. Comorbidities linked to unfavorable COVID-19 outcome were present in about 90% of the roughly 20 patients in the active-infection cohort. Over 7.5 million TCR sequences were analysed in a TCR and BCR sequence repository that covered about 35 patients and around 66 time points. A couple of patients were included in both the recovered and active cohorts because samples were available from active disease and after recovery. An age-matched reference group of a few dozen healthy donors negative for COVID-19 antibodies was used as the comparison for repertoire analyses. As many as 9 follow-up blood samples were collected from each patient, and in some individuals these samples spanned different disease stages.

TCRdb records Illumina MiSeq as the sequencer. Multiplex PCR with BIOMED2 TRB-A/B primer pools was used to amplify TRB rearrangements. Illumina-compatible adapters and 7-nucleotide sample barcodes were attached to the amplicons in two consecutive PCRs. Phusion HS II polymerase was used for all library PCRs. Amplicons were gel-purified with the NucleoSpin Gel and PCR Clean-up kit, quantified on Qubit, and pooled at approximately 4 nM. The quality of the amplicon pool was checked on an Agilent 2100 Bioanalyzer prior to Illumina next-generation sequencing. The authors processed their data as follows. Annotation of TRB rearrangements was performed with MiXCR 3.0.8 using the default MiXCR reference library. Sequences with fewer than 2 reads and non-productive reads were filtered out, and every unique CDR3 nucleotide sequence was treated as a single clone. Clonality, diversity, richness and V-J gene usage were computed in R 3.5.1. TCR clustering by CDR3 similarity used GLIPH2, with generation probabilities calculated by OLGA. Only GLIPH2 clusters with at least four unique TCR clonotypes present in at least three individuals were retained. TCRdb trimmed public reads at Q25 via fastp, called clones via MiXCR and kept in-frame beta chains. Rows with a matching CDR3 protein are joined into one entry that keeps the most common DNA and genes. V and J calls and clone size were set by TCRdb, not the authors. The sample table contains thousands of distinct CDR3 sequences; only one count was recorded for 20% to 25% of them. Of the sample, around 10% is held by the ten largest clones.

Overall study results and their limits: TRB repertoires were highly clonal in active COVID-19, whereas diversity and richness at recovery rose above healthy donor levels. The recovered cohort had about 2,300 exclusive TCR clusters, including under 40 low-pGen clusters. In patients with COVID-19, the usage of TRBV/TRBJ genes was reported to be strongly skewed. Specific T cell subsets (CD4+/Treg/CD8+) and sorted SARS-CoV-2-responsive or tetramer+ T cells had not yet been sequenced, with those experiments still ongoing. The cohort was considered too small for HLA contributions to COVID-19 susceptibility or severity to be assessed. It was stated that prospective validation of the reported TCR clusters was required before the clusters could be put to clinical use. Few blood samples were available from mildly ill patients while symptoms were present, and early samples from severe cases were likewise scarce.

Genomic DNA extracted from blood, in amounts of 250-500 ng, served as the starting material for amplifying TRB repertoires. The sample holds a few counts of this clonotype. Its antigen is not yet known. One base away there is no much larger clone; base qualities are not given. The germline V gene gives CDR1 as MDHEN and CDR2 as SYDVKM. Its CDR3 holds 13 amino acids, cysteine through phenylalanine. Just the 39-base CDR3 DNA is kept, in frame starting at base 1. V loses 6 bases, J loses 2 bases, and the germline ends lie 11 bases apart. Recombination linked TRBV28 to TRBJ2-7, with no D gene named confidently. The sequence was collected from a human donor with active COVID-19. The sample comprised blood. In nucleotides, the sequence is TGTGCCAGCAGCAGACTTGGCACCTACGAGCAGTACTTC. Its translation reads: CASSRLGTYEQYF.